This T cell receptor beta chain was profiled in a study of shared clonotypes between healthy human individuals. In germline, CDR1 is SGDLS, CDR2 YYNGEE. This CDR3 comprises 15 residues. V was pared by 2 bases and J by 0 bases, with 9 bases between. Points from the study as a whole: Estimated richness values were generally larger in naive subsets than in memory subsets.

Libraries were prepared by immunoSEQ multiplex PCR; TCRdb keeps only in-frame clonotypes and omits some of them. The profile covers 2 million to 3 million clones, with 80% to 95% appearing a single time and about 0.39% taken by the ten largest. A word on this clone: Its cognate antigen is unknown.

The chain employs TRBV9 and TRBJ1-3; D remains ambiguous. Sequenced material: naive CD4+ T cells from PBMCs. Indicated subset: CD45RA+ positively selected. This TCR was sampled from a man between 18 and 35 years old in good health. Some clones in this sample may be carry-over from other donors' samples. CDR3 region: CASSVERSSGNTIYF. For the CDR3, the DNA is TGTGCCAGCAGCGTGGAAAGGAGCTCTGGAAACACCATATATTTT.